This TCR beta chain was sequenced during a study of shared clonotypes between healthy human individuals. Findings of the study overall: When naive CD4 clonotypes were compared across a few donors, around 5% were shared.

Tens of thousands of T cell genomes, or around 180 ng DNA, went into the sorted-subset replicate PCRs. Per the authors' pipeline: Filtering of immunoSEQ junctional sequences could not match full-length read filtering. Repertoires were generated with immunoSEQ multiplex PCR, while TCRdb's copy carries only in-frame clones and drops some. V and J calls and clone size follow that table, whereas D and trimming were derived from the DNA. The sample has about 1.1 million clones, roughly 77% seen once. As concerns this clone: Its target is not known.

V was clipped by 7 bases and J by 2 bases; unmatched bases: 11. CDR1 and CDR2 (germline): MDHEN, SYDVKM. The CDR3 has 16 residues. What was sequenced was memory CD4+ T cells from PBMCs. Specified subset: CD45RA-negative fraction. The J gene is TRBJ1-2, the V gene TRBV28; 9 positions agree with TRBD1. The receptor's source is a man younger than 35 in good health. Some clones in this sample may be carry-over from other donors' samples. CDR3: CASIGTGNVSNYGYTF. CDR3 coding DNA: TGTGCCAGCATCGGGACAGGGAATGTTTCGAACTATGGCTACACCTTC.